This TCR beta chain was captured in a study of blood T cell repertoires in COVID-19. Across the study: PBMCs, B-cell-depleted T cells, or T cells provided the cDNA or gDNA that made up the material.

V lost 5 bases and J lost 5, with 7 bases in between. The CDR3 is 11 amino acids. Produced via immunoSEQ multiplex PCR; TCRdb's table is partial and in-frame only. The sample lists roughly 290,000 clones, about nine tenths occurring once. The V call is TRBV12-3 or TRBV12-4, the J call TRBJ2-7; maybe TRBD1 (6 bases). This receptor was taken from a woman aged 60-75 years with acute or convalescent COVID-19. Sequencing was performed on peripheral blood. DNA for the CDR3: TGTGCCAGCAGTAGGACAGACGAGCAGTACTTC. Translated, it gives CASSRTDEQYF.